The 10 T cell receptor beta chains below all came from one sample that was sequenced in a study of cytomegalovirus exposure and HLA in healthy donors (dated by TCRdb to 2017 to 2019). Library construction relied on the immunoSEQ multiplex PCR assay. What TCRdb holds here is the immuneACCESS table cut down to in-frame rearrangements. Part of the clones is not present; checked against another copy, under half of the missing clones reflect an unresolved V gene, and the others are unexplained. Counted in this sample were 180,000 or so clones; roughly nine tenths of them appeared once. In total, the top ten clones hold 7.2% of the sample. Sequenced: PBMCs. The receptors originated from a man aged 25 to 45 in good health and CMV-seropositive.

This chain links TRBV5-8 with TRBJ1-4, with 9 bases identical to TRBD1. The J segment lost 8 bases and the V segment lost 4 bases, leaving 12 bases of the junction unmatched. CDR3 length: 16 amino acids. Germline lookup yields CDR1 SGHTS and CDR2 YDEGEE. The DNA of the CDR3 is TGTGCCAGCAGCGCCGGGACAGGGAGGCGGGCCGAAAAACTGTTTTTT. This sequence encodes CASSAGTGRRAEKLFF.

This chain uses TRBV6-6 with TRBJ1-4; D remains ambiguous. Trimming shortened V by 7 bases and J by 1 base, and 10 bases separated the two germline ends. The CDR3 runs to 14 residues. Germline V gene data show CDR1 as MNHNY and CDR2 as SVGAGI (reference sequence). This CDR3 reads CASNPGRTNEKLFF. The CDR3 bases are TGTGCCAGCAATCCGGGTCGAACTAATGAAAAACTGTTTTTT.

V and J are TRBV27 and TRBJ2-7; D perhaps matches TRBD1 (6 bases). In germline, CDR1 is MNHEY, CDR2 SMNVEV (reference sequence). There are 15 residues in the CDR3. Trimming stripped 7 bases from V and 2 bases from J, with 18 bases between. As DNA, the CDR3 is TGTGCCAGCACCCAAATCTCGACAGGAGCCTACGAGCAGTACTTC. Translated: CASTQISTGAYEQYF.

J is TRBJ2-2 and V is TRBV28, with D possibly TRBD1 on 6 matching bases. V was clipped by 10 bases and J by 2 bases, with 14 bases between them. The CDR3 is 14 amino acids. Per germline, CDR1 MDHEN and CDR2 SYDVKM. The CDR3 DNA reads TGTGCCACTAAGGGGACATCAAACACCGGGGAGCTGTTTTTT. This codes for CATKGTSNTGELFF.

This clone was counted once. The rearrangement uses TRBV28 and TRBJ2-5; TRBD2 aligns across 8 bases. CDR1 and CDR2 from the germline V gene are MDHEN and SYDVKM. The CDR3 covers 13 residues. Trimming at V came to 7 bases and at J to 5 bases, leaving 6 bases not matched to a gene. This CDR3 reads CASKASSGETQYF. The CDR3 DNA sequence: TGTGCCAGCAAAGCGTCTAGCGGGGAGACCCAGTACTTC.

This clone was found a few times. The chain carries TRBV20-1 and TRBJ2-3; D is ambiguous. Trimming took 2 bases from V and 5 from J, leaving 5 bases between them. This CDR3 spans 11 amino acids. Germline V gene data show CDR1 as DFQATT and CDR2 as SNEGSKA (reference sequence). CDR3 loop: CSARRGDTQYF. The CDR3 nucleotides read TGCAGTGCTAGAAGAGGAGATACGCAGTATTTT.

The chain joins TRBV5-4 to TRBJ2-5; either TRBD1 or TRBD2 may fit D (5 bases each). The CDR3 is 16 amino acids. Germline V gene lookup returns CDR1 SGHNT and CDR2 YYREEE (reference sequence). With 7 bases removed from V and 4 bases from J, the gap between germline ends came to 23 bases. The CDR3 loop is CASAPRGRQGGETQYF. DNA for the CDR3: TGTGCCAGCGCTCCCCGCGGGCGGCAGGGCGGAGAGACCCAGTACTTC.

Here the CDR3 DNA reads TGTGCCAGCAGCGTAGCTAATGCCGAGGGTTACGAAAAACTGTTTTTT. Residues: CASSVANAEGYEKLFF. The rearrangement uses TRBV9 and TRBJ1-4; no clear D. Germline CDR1 SGDLS, CDR2 YYNGEE. There are 16 residues in the CDR3. The V and J ends lost 0 bases and 8 bases respectively, with 17 bases between them.

The CDR3 nucleotides are TGCGCCAGCAGCCCCTATCTAGCGGGACAGAACGAGCAGTACTTC. This gives the protein CASSPYLAGQNEQYF. The V and J genes are TRBV4-1 and TRBJ2-7; TRBD2 agrees at 9 bases. V was clipped by 4 bases and J by 5 bases; unmatched bases: 9. Per the germline V gene, CDR1 is MGHRA and CDR2 is YSYEKL. This CDR3 is built from 15 residues.

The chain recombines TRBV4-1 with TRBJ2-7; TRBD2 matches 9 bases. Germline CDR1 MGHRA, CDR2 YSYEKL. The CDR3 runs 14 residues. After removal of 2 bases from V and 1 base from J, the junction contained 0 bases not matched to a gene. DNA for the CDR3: TGCGCCAGCAGCCAACTAGCGGGATCCTACGAGCAGTACTTC. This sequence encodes CASSQLAGSYEQYF.